This T cell receptor (beta chain) was captured by sequencing in a study of OX40 agonist ivuxolimab in advanced cancers. Across the whole study: Across the patients, intravenous ivuxolimab was delivered every 2 weeks at 0.01 to 10 mg/kg.

Study conclusions and caveats: Clonal expansion in partial responders at 0.1-3.0 mg/kg ranked among the lowest.

Concerning this clone: Its antigen is not known.

Profiled with immunoSEQ multiplex PCR; TCRdb holds only in-frame clones, not every one. The sample records just over 30,000 clones, 80% to 90% being singletons. Germline V gene data show CDR1 as MGHDK and CDR2 as SYGVNS. Trimming took off 2 bases at V and 3 bases at J, with 10 bases between the two ends. The CDR3 totals 14 residues. The origin of this receptor is an adult with an advanced solid tumor such as melanoma, head and neck, liver or kidney cancer. This chain joins TRBV25-1 and TRBJ1-2; D call uncertain. This specimen was CD4+ or CD8+ T cells sorted from blood, taken in a trial of the OX40 agonist ivuxolimab. The chain's CDR3 is CASSELGLDYGYTF. CDR3 DNA: TGTGCCAGCAGTGAACTGGGGTTGGACTATGGCTACACCTTC.